The clone carrying this TCR beta chain was recorded a few times. Its specificity is not known. Clones were read by immunoSEQ multiplex PCR, and TCRdb kept only the in-frame ones, dropping some. There are some 30,000 clones in the sample; 85% occur only once, and around 12% lies in the top ten. These data are taken from a study of multiple sclerosis patients with progressive multifocal leukoencephalopathy. General observations from the study: Lower normalized Shannon entropy suggested reduced TRB diversity in most PML patients. Clones expanded at PML were already present before and during natalizumab. Preferential TRBV-TRBJ pairings or common gene usage were not detected at PML.

As for time point: time of PML onset. T3 refers to blood collected at the onset of PML. The CDR3 runs 15 residues. The germline CDR1 and CDR2 sequences are MRHNA and SNTAGT. Germline trimming cut 2 bases from V and 2 bases from J; bases unmatched to any gene: 2. This TCR came from a woman between 25 and 40 years old with progressive multifocal leukoencephalopathy. The chain is built from TRBV6-4 and TRBJ2-3; 9 nucleotides match TRBD1. The specimen was PBMCs, collected from a patient treated with natalizumab. The CDR3 nucleotides are TGTGCCAGCAGTGACGACAGGGGGTACACAGATACGCAGTATTTT. As protein: CASSDDRGYTDTQYF.